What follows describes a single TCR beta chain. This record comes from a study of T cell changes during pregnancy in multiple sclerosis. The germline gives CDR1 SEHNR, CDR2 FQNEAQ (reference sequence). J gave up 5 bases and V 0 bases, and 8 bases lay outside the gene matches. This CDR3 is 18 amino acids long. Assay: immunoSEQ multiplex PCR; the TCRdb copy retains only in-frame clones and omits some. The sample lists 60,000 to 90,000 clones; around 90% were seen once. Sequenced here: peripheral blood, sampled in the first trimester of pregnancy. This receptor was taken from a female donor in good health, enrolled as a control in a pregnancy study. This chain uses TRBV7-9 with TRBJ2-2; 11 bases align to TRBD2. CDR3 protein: CASSLALAGVSITGELFF. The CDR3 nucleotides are TGTGCCAGCAGCTTAGCACTAGCGGGAGTCTCGATAACCGGGGAGCTGTTTTTT.